The 21 T cell receptor beta chains reported below all come from one sample, sequenced in a study of CXCR3-negative and CXCR3-positive naive CD8 T cells. Their antigens remain unidentified. Study outcomes and limitations: Naive CXCR3-positive cells had TRB CDR3s more hydrophobic than those of CXCR3-negative naive cells.

The method, 5' RACE with UMI labels, was used to prepare the TRB cDNA libraries. TCRdb reworked the 5' RACE reads into one entry per CDR3 protein, no DNA. This sample's clone table lists more than 80,000 distinct CDR3 sequences. Specimen: naive CXCR3+ CD8+ T cells from blood. As to subset: CD45RO-CCR7+CD27+CD95- naive CD8+ T cells expressing CXCR3 (TNR3+). The receptor source for this set is a human donor in good health. Some clones in this sample may be carry-over from other donors' samples.

The V and J genes are TRBV27 and TRBJ2-1; no DNA is available, so the TRBD2 call from TCRdb remains unchecked. Germline values: CDR1 MNHEY, CDR2 SMNVEV (reference sequence). The CDR3 loop spans 15 amino acids. CDR3 amino acids: CASSLTSGSYNEQFF.

The chain recombines TRBV9 with TRBJ2-5. The CDR3 sequence is 14 residues long. CDR1 and CDR2 (germline): SGDLS, YYNGEE. Here the CDR3 reads CASSVGQYQETQYF.

This chain links TRBV6-5 with TRBJ2-1; TCRdb reports TRBD2, a call that lacks DNA to check it against. From germline, CDR1 is MNHEY and CDR2 SVGAGI. CDR3 length equals 16 residues. The CDR3 loop is CASSYFSSGSHNEQFF.

The V gene is TRBV6-5, the J gene TRBJ2-7. CDR1 is MNHEY and CDR2 is SVGAGI in the germline V gene. This CDR3 has 13 residues. The CDR3 reads CASTSRLRYEQYF.

This sequence joins TRBV7-8 and TRBJ2-7; checking the TCRdb D call of TRBD2 is not possible without DNA. Germline loops: CDR1 SGHVS, CDR2 FQNEAQ. This CDR3 region has 15 residues. The CDR3 loop reads CASSHPRTNSYEQYF.

This CDR3 reads CAISEPRGSKGTGELFF. The J gene is TRBJ2-2, the V gene TRBV10-3. Germline-derived CDR1 and CDR2 are ENHRY and SYGVKD. This CDR3 comprises 17 residues.

V and J are TRBV5-1 and TRBJ1-2; TCRdb's D call of TRBD1 is untestable without DNA. Germline-derived CDR1 and CDR2 are SGHRS and YFSETQ. The CDR3 length is 12 residues. CDR3 sequence: CASSFREDGYTF.

V and J are TRBV6-5 and TRBJ2-3; the TCRdb D gene call, TRBD1, has no DNA to confirm it. Germline V gene sequence: CDR1 MNHEY, CDR2 SVGAGI. The CDR3 consists of 14 residues. The CDR3 region is CASSLRDQTDTQYF.

CDR3 residues: CASSPTGANYGYTF. The genes are TRBV12-3 or TRBV12-4 and TRBJ1-2; TCRdb returns TRBD1, unconfirmable since there is no DNA. The CDR3 loop spans 14 amino acids.

The V call is TRBV25-1, the J call TRBJ1-2. CDR3 size: 16 residues. Germline CDR1 reads MGHDK; CDR2 reads SYGVNS. Here the CDR3 reads CASSELLGEASYGYTF.

The chain joins TRBV7-3 to TRBJ2-1; TCRdb picks TRBD1, but there is no DNA to check that call. The germline V gene has CDR1 SGHTA and CDR2 FQGTGA. The CDR3 is 13 residues long. The CDR3 protein is CASSSGTGDEQFF.

V and J are TRBV6-2 or TRBV6-3 and TRBJ2-7. The CDR3 sequence is 13 residues long. Looked up from germline, CDR1 is MNHEY and CDR2 is SVGEGT. The CDR3 loop reads CASSYNLVYEQYF.

The V gene is TRBV28, the J gene TRBJ2-7; the D call from TCRdb, TRBD1, cannot be confirmed without DNA. The CDR3 has 13 residues. Germline CDR1 and CDR2: MDHEN and SYDVKM. The chain's CDR3 is CASSFVSGDEQYF. The whole variable domain, remainder taken from reference TRBV28 and TRBJ2-7, is DVKVTQSSRYLVKRTGEKVFLECVQDMDHENMFWYRQDPGLGLRLIYFSYDVKMKEKGDIPEGYSVSREKKERFSLILESASTNQTSMYLCASSFVSGDEQYFGPGTRLTVT.

The chain links TRBV28 to TRBJ2-7; the TCRdb call, TRBD1, lacks DNA for checking. There are 17 residues in the CDR3. The V gene's germline CDR1 is MDHEN and CDR2 SYDVKM. The chain's CDR3 is CASSLSLWGSGVYEQYF.

V gene TRBV4-3 combines with J gene TRBJ1-2; there is no DNA to check the TCRdb D call of TRBD1. The CDR3 runs 17 residues. Germline values: CDR1 LGHNA, CDR2 YSLEER. CDR3 sequence: CASSQDRAGGWDYGYTF.

V usage is TRBV7-2 and J usage is TRBJ2-2; TCRdb lists TRBD1, though no DNA is available to test this call. Per germline, CDR1 SGHTA and CDR2 FQGNSA. This CDR3 contains 17 residues. This chain's CDR3 is CASRSSRDRPNTGELFF.

The chain combines TRBV15 with TRBJ1-5; TCRdb proposes TRBD1, but this gene call is untestable without DNA. This CDR3 comprises 13 residues. Germline CDR1 LNHNV, CDR2 YYDKDF (reference sequence). CDR3 sequence reads: CATTTGSNQPQHF.

This chain links TRBV5-1 with TRBJ2-7; TCRdb proposes TRBD1, but this gene call is untestable without DNA. CDR1 and CDR2 (germline): SGHRS, YFSETQ. CDR3 length: 13 residues. The CDR3 loop reads CASSQTGGGEQYF.

V gene TRBV7-2 combines with J gene TRBJ2-1; TCRdb's assignment of TRBD2 cannot be checked, as there is no DNA. CDR3 length: 17 amino acids. Germline V lookup: CDR1 SGHTA, CDR2 FQGNSA. The CDR3 protein is CASSSYAGTSGDNEQFF.

The genes are TRBV5-5 and TRBJ2-3; the D gene TCRdb calls, TRBD1, cannot be checked with no DNA. Germline V lookup: CDR1 SGHKS, CDR2 YYEKEE (reference sequence). This CDR3 comprises 15 residues. CDR3 protein: CASSLGTIGTDTQYF.

The rearrangement joins TRBV7-8 to TRBJ2-7; no DNA is available, so the TRBD1 call from TCRdb remains unchecked. This CDR3 comprises 13 residues. In germline, CDR1 is SGHVS, CDR2 FQNEAQ. The CDR3 sequence is CASSWTGAYEQYF.